Listed here are 30 T cell receptor beta chains from one sample, sequenced in a study of radiotherapy plus CTLA-4 blockade in lung cancer. The table came from immunoSEQ multiplex PCR; TCRdb's copy has only in-frame clones and leaves some out. The sample lists about 72,000 clones; approximately 78% were seen once. This material consisted of peripheral blood, taken from a patient treated with radiotherapy plus ipilimumab. The receptors here all came from a human donor with non-small cell lung cancer who had a complete response to radiotherapy plus ipilimumab.

This chain connects TRBV7-2 to TRBJ1-2; no firm D call. The CDR3 spans 13 residues. CDR1 and CDR2 (germline): SGHTA, FQGNSA. Trimming stripped 7 bases from V and 5 bases from J, with 14 bases between. CDR3 coding DNA: TGTGCCAGCACCACGGGGTGGGGATATGGCTACACCTTC. Its protein product is CASTTGWGYGYTF.

The V gene is TRBV7-2, the J gene TRBJ1-2; 11 nucleotides align to TRBD1. V shed 0 bases and J 2 bases; nucleotides not matched to a gene: 14. The CDR3 is 20 amino acids. Germline V gives CDR1 SGHTA, CDR2 FQGNSA. CDR3 protein: CASSLAPQGTGGKGNYGYTF. The CDR3 nucleotides are TGTGCCAGCAGCTTAGCCCCCCAGGGGACAGGGGGTAAAGGGAACTATGGCTACACCTTC.

The chain employs TRBV6-1 and TRBJ2-1; 10 bases are shared with TRBD1. This CDR3 contains 15 residues. V shed 6 bases and J 5 bases; nucleotides not matched to a gene: 7. Germline V gene lookup returns CDR1 MNHNS and CDR2 SASEGT. For the CDR3, the DNA is TGTGCCAGCAGGACAGACAGGGGGCAAAACAATGAGCAGTTCTTC. Encoded protein: CASRTDRGQNNEQFF.

The rearrangement joins TRBV9 to TRBJ1-2; D unresolved. V lost 0 bases to trimming and J lost 0 bases, with 9 bases between them. The CDR3 loop spans 15 amino acids. Germline values: CDR1 SGDLS, CDR2 YYNGEE. CDR3 DNA: TGTGCCAGCAGCGTAGGCTGGGCCGCTAACTATGGCTACACCTTC. It yields the protein CASSVGWAANYGYTF.

DNA of the CDR3: TGTGCCAGCAGTGGGTCTAACTATGGCTACACCTTC. Translating gives CASSGSNYGYTF. This rearrangement joins TRBV2 to TRBJ1-2, with unresolved D. V gave up 4 bases and J gave up 0 bases, with 3 bases separating them. CDR1 is SNHLY and CDR2 is FYNNEI in the germline V gene. There are 12 residues in the CDR3.

V is TRBV10-2 and J is TRBJ2-1, with 8 bases that match TRBD2. This CDR3 comprises 13 residues. Germline assignment: CDR1 WSHSY and CDR2 SAAADI. Trimming cost V 4 bases and J 7 bases; bases outside gene matches: 3. The CDR3 DNA follows: TGCGCCAGCAGTGTCCCTAGCGGGAATGAGCAGTTCTTC. It is translated as CASSVPSGNEQFF.

This clone is labeled as medium-sized. V gene TRBV18 combines with J gene TRBJ2-5; 7 positions agree with TRBD1. Germline lookup yields CDR1 KGHSH and CDR2 LQKENI. J was trimmed by 3 bases and V by 4 bases; bases with no gene match: 2. The CDR3 has 13 residues. The CDR3 DNA is TGTGCCAGCTCACTAGGGACAGAAGAGACCCAGTACTTC. It yields the protein CASSLGTEETQYF.

The chain uses TRBV11-3 and TRBJ2-7; TRBD2 agrees at 9 bases. CDR1 SGHNT and CDR2 YENEEA come from the germline V gene. The CDR3 contains 16 residues. With V trimmed by 0 bases and J by 3 bases, 6 bases remained unmatched. The CDR3 is CASSLERGGGSYEQYV. The DNA of the CDR3 is TGTGCCAGCAGCTTAGAGCGGGGGGGCGGGAGCTACGAGCAGTACGTC.

The rearrangement joins TRBV19 to TRBJ2-2, with D possibly being TRBD2 (6 bases). Germline V gene lookup returns CDR1 LNHDA and CDR2 SQIVND (reference sequence). Trimming shortened V by 3 bases and J by 4 bases, and 15 bases separated the two germline ends. The CDR3 covers 16 residues. CDR3 coding DNA: TGTGCCAGTAGTATTAGCCGCCACGGGAGCACCGGGGAGCTGTTTTTT. Its protein product is CASSISRHGSTGELFF.

The chain employs TRBV7-9 and TRBJ2-5; maybe TRBD1 (6 bases). This CDR3 is 13 amino acids long. V lost 5 bases and J 5 bases, leaving 12 bases between the germline ends. Germline-derived CDR1 and CDR2 are SEHNR and FQNEAQ (reference sequence). Written as DNA, the CDR3 is TGTGCCAGCAGCCCCTGGGGGCGGGAGACCCAGTACTTC. Translated, it gives CASSPWGRETQYF.

The chain carries TRBV7-9 and TRBJ2-3; perhaps TRBD1 as D (5 bases). Trimming left V 5 bases short and J 0 bases short, with 15 bases between. The CDR3 length is 16 residues. Germline CDR1 SEHNR, CDR2 FQNEAQ (reference sequence). The DNA for the CDR3 is TGTGCCAGCAGCACTCCGGACATATTAAGCACAGATACGCAGTATTTT. It is translated as CASSTPDILSTDTQYF.

A few counts support this clone. The chain joins TRBV7-9 to TRBJ2-1; D perhaps matches TRBD2 (5 bases). Germline V gene lookup returns CDR1 SEHNR and CDR2 FQNEAQ (reference sequence). There are 18 residues in the CDR3. V lost 1 base to trimming and J lost 5 bases, with 21 bases between them. The CDR3 DNA is TGTGCCAGCAGCTTAGTAGGAGGCAAGGCCCCCGGAAACAATGAGCAGTTCTTC. This encodes CASSLVGGKAPGNNEQFF. The variable domain in full, completed from reference TRBV7-9 and TRBJ2-1, reads DTGVSQNPRHKITKRGQNVTFRCDPISEHNRLYWYRQTLGQGPEFLTYFQNEAQLEKSRLLSDRFSAERPKGSFSTLEIQRTEQGDSAMYLCASSLVGGKAPGNNEQFFGPGTRLTVL.

This rearrangement joins TRBV19 to TRBJ1-1; 7 bases match TRBD1. Losses at the gene ends were 3 bases for V and 1 base for J; bases not matched to a gene: 5. Germline assignment: CDR1 LNHDA and CDR2 SQIVND (reference sequence). The CDR3 contains 15 residues. CDR3 in DNA: TGTGCCAGTAGTATGCGGGACAGACAGAACACTGAAGCTTTCTTT. This encodes CASSMRDRQNTEAFF.

The table lists this clone with a few counts. The chain uses TRBV29-1 and TRBJ2-7; 11 positions match TRBD1. The CDR3 has 14 residues. Germline assignment: CDR1 SQVTM and CDR2 ANQGSEA. Unmatched junction bases numbered 5, after V lost 4 bases and J lost 3 bases. The CDR3 reads CSVGTGTGGYEQYF. In DNA, the CDR3 is TGCAGCGTTGGGACCGGGACAGGGGGCTACGAGCAGTACTTC.

This clone was observed a few times. This chain links TRBV6-5 with TRBJ2-2, with D possibly being TRBD1 (5 bases). The germline CDR1 and CDR2 sequences are MNHEY and SVGAGI. CDR3 size: 16 residues. The ends were cut back, 0 bases at V and 5 bases at J, with 13 bases in the middle. In DNA form, the CDR3 reads TGTGCCAGCAGTTACTCTTTGACAGCCACGACCGGGGAGCTGTTTTTT. This codes for CASSYSLTATTGELFF.

This chain joins TRBV18 and TRBJ1-2; D uncertain. The CDR3 sequence is 13 residues long. V was pared by 0 bases and J by 4 bases, with 6 bases between. The germline gives CDR1 KGHSH, CDR2 LQKENI. CDR3 bases: TGTGCCAGCTCACCACCAGGGATCTATGGCTACACCTTC. This codes for CASSPPGIYGYTF. The full variable domain, its missing parts supplied by reference TRBV18 and TRBJ1-2, is NAGVMQNPRHLVRRRGQEARLRCSPMKGHSHVYWYRQLPEEGLKFMVYLQKENIIDESGMPKERFSAEFPKEGPSILRIQQVVRGDSAAYFCASSPPGIYGYTFGSGTRLTVV.

This clone was detected a few times. The chain couples TRBV7-9 to TRBJ1-1, with 7 bases matching TRBD1. Germline values: CDR1 SEHNR, CDR2 FQNEAQ (reference sequence). This CDR3 comprises 14 residues. V was clipped by 5 bases and J by 5 bases; unmatched bases: 8. The CDR3 DNA sequence: TGTGCCAGCAGCGCCCCAGGGGGTGGGACTGAAGCTTTCTTT. It yields the protein CASSAPGGGTEAFF.

This clone has more than one count but fewer than ten. The gene calls are TRBV7-9 and TRBJ1-2; D possibly corresponds to TRBD1 (5 bases). Germline CDR1 reads SEHNR; CDR2 reads FQNEAQ (reference sequence). The CDR3 length is 15 residues. Trimming shortened V by 2 bases and J by 8 bases, and 18 bases separated the two germline ends. The CDR3 loop reads CASSLSDPGTGGYTF. Written as DNA, the CDR3 is TGTGCCAGCAGCTTATCCGACCCCGGGACCGGCGGCTACACCTTC.

This chain connects TRBV7-2 to TRBJ1-1, with 7 bases matching TRBD1. The germline V gene encodes CDR1 SGHTA and CDR2 FQGNSA. This CDR3 contains 14 residues. The ends lost 5 bases at V and 4 bases at J; junction bases unmatched: 7. CDR3 coding DNA: TGTGCCAGCAGCCACAAAACAGGGGCCACTGAAGCTTTCTTT. This codes for CASSHKTGATEAFF.

This clone showed up just once. The chain recombines TRBV15 with TRBJ2-5; possible D gene TRBD2, 5 bases. V was clipped by 5 bases and J by 5 bases, with 12 bases between them. Germline-derived CDR1 and CDR2 are LNHNV and YYDKDF (reference sequence). The CDR3 runs to 13 residues. The CDR3 loop reads CATSLEAAETQYF. In nucleotides, the CDR3 is TGTGCCACCAGCCTGGAGGCGGCGGAGACCCAGTACTTC.

The chain is built from TRBV18 and TRBJ1-5; no reliable D call. Trimming pared 1 base from V and 3 bases from J, leaving 10 bases between. The CDR3 spans 15 residues. Germline assignment: CDR1 KGHSH and CDR2 LQKENI. The CDR3 sequence is CASSPHEGPNQPQHF. The CDR3 nucleotides read TGTGCCAGCTCACCACACGAGGGTCCCAATCAGCCCCAGCATTTT.

The chain couples TRBV10-2 to TRBJ1-6; the D gene is possibly TRBD1 (6 bases). The CDR3 has 15 residues. In germline, CDR1 is WSHSY, CDR2 SAAADI. V was trimmed by 0 bases and J by 8 bases, leaving 11 bases between them. CDR3 nucleotides: TGCGCCAGCAGTGAGTCGAAGGGGGGAGATTCACCCCTCCACTTT. The encoded protein is CASSESKGGDSPLHF.

The rearrangement uses TRBV28 and TRBJ1-2, with 9 bases fitting TRBD1. The CDR3 runs 15 residues. Germline loops: CDR1 MDHEN, CDR2 SYDVKM. J gave up 5 bases and V 6 bases, and 10 bases lay outside the gene matches. CDR3 sequence: CASRGEGQGVYGYTF. CDR3 sequence (DNA): TGTGCCAGCAGGGGCGAGGGACAGGGTGTTTATGGCTACACCTTC.

The CDR3 protein is CASSITGGVDTQYF. The CDR3 DNA reads as TGTGCCAGCAGCATAACAGGGGGTGTAGATACGCAGTATTTT. The chain is built from TRBV11-2 and TRBJ2-3, with 8 bases aligning to TRBD1. The J segment lost 5 bases and the V segment lost 5 bases, leaving 6 bases of the junction unmatched. Germline V CDR1 and CDR2: SGHAT, FQNNGV. The CDR3 has 14 residues.

This clone was seen a single time. The gene calls are TRBV5-1 and TRBJ1-1; no firm D call. Deletions cut 4 bases from V and 8 bases from J, with 12 bases between. This CDR3 comprises 12 residues. Per germline, CDR1 SGHRS and CDR2 YFSETQ. In DNA, the CDR3 is TGCGCCAGCAGCCCTCGAGGCCCCGAAGCTTTCTTT. As protein: CASSPRGPEAFF.

The chain recombines TRBV2 with TRBJ1-1; D remains ambiguous. CDR3 length equals 14 residues. The V end was cut by 4 bases, the J end by 1 base, with 10 bases between. Germline CDR1 is SNHLY and CDR2 is FYNNEI. In DNA, the CDR3 is TGTGCCAGCAGTGCCCCGGACTGGAACACTGAAGCTTTCTTT. Protein: CASSAPDWNTEAFF.

The rearrangement uses TRBV18 and TRBJ1-6; possible D gene TRBD1, 6 bases. Germline V gives CDR1 KGHSH, CDR2 LQKENI. Trimming left V 3 bases short and J 6 bases short, with 15 bases between. This CDR3 region has 16 residues. In nucleotides, the CDR3 is TGTGCCAGCTCACCCGGACAGAACGGGGGTAATTCACCCCTCCACTTT. Encoded protein: CASSPGQNGGNSPLHF.

The V call is TRBV5-4, the J call TRBJ2-2, with D perhaps TRBD2 (5 bases). The V and J ends lost 1 base and 6 bases respectively, with 13 bases between them. The germline V gene encodes CDR1 SGHNT and CDR2 YYREEE (reference sequence). This CDR3 region has 15 residues. The CDR3 nucleotides are TGTGCCAGCAGCTTGACTAGTAGATTTTCCGGGGAGCTGTTTTTT. It yields the protein CASSLTSRFSGELFF.

The chain is built from TRBV19 and TRBJ1-1; D is perhaps TRBD1 (5 bases). This CDR3 contains 15 residues. Trimming stripped 5 bases from V and 5 bases from J, with 18 bases between. In germline, CDR1 is LNHDA, CDR2 SQIVND (reference sequence). The DNA for the CDR3 is TGTGCCAGTAGTTCCCAGGGAGGCTCGTGGACTGAAGCTTTCTTT. It encodes CASSSQGGSWTEAFF.

The V gene is TRBV4-1, the J gene TRBJ2-5, with TRBD1 matching 7 bases. The junction had 7 bases not matched to a gene; V was cut back by 0 bases and J by 0 bases. The CDR3 length is 17 residues. Germline CDR1 reads MGHRA; CDR2 reads YSYEKL. CDR3 nucleotide sequence: TGCGCCAGCAGCCAAGATCCAAGGGACAGCTACCAAGAGACCCAGTACTTC. This codes for CASSQDPRDSYQETQYF.